Below are 19 T cell receptor beta chains sequenced from a single sample in a study of blood T cells in healthy people across ages. Then a second PCR, running roughly 7 to 11 cycles, was carried out with a sample-barcoded 5' primer and a J-beta primer mix. In TCRdb, the 5' RACE reads were re-called with MiXCR into one record per CDR3 protein. The repertoire has hundreds of thousands of distinct CDR3 sequences, roughly 44% of them found once; the top ten carry roughly 19%. The specimen was blood. The source of these receptors is a man aged 55-75 years in good health.

This clonotype occurred a few times. The rearrangement uses TRBV25-1 and TRBJ2-6; D ambiguous. The ends were cut back, 3 bases at V and 0 bases at J, with 6 bases in the middle. This CDR3 comprises 15 residues. Germline values: CDR1 MGHDK, CDR2 SYGVNS. CDR3 sequence: CASSDRASGANVLTF. The CDR3 nucleotides are TGTGCCAGCAGTGATCGGGCCTCTGGGGCCAACGTCCTGACTTTC.

CDR3 sequence reads: CASSLAQNYNEQFF. CDR3 DNA sequence: TGCGCCAGCTCCTTGGCACAGAACTACAATGAGCAGTTCTTC. The rearrangement uses TRBV5-1 and TRBJ2-1; D call uncertain. This CDR3 has 14 amino acids. The germline gives CDR1 SGHRS, CDR2 YFSETQ. Trimming left V 7 bases short and J 3 bases short, with 14 bases between.

The chain's CDR3 is CSGESGGYNEQFF. CDR3 nucleotide sequence: TGCAGCGGTGAGTCAGGGGGGTACAATGAGCAGTTCTTC. The chain joins TRBV29-1 to TRBJ2-1, with D maybe TRBD1 (7 bases). Germline V gene sequence: CDR1 SQVTM, CDR2 ANQGSEA. Trimming pared 7 bases from V and 4 bases from J, leaving 14 bases between. CDR3 length: 13 amino acids.

The J gene is TRBJ2-5, the V gene TRBV27; D gene unclear. The J call is doubtful: the DNA matches TRBJ2-7 better. The V gene's germline CDR1 is MNHEY and CDR2 SMNVEV (reference sequence). The CDR3 length is 9 residues. The CDR3 DNA reads as TGTGCCGGCCTCTACGAGCAGTACTTC. This encodes CAGLYEQYF.

The chain carries TRBV6-2 or TRBV6-3 and TRBJ1-1, with D perhaps matching TRBD1 (5 bases). The CDR3 contains 12 residues. CDR1 MNHEY and CDR2 SVGEGT come from the germline V gene. Trimming removed 5 bases from V and 7 bases from J, with 11 bases in between. CDR3 sequence reads: CASSGDSREAFF. CDR3 DNA sequence: TGTGCCAGCAGTGGAGACAGCCGTGAAGCTTTCTTT.

The chain is built from TRBV29-1 and TRBJ2-1; D ambiguous. The V end lost 1 base, the J end lost 1 base, and 5 bases lay between the germline ends. This CDR3 region has 13 residues. Germline V gene data show CDR1 as SQVTM and CDR2 as ANQGSEA. Here the CDR3 reads CSVEVQSYNEQFF. For the CDR3, the DNA is TGCAGCGTTGAAGTACAGTCCTACAATGAGCAGTTCTTC.

This clonotype was detected only a few times. V is TRBV29-1 and J is TRBJ2-5; D unresolved. The V and J ends lost 6 bases and 0 bases respectively, with 5 bases between them. Looked up from germline, CDR1 is SQVTM and CDR2 is ANQGSEA. The CDR3 runs 11 residues. CDR3: CSVHHQETQYF. The DNA for the CDR3 is TGCAGCGTCCATCACCAAGAGACCCAGTACTTC. The whole variable domain, filled in from reference TRBV29-1 and TRBJ2-5, reads SAVISQKPSRDICQRGTSLTIQCQVDSQVTMMFWYRQQPGQSLTLIATANQGSEATYESGFVIDKFPISRPNLTFSTLTVSNMSPEDSSIYLCSVHHQETQYFGPGTRLLVL.

The rearrangement links TRBV18 to TRBJ1-3; D call uncertain. V gave up 10 bases and J gave up 4 bases, with 8 bases separating them. The CDR3 totals 11 residues. Germline V gene sequence: CDR1 KGHSH, CDR2 LQKENI. CDR3: CATPKGNTIYF. CDR3 coding DNA: TGTGCCACCCCTAAAGGAAACACCATATATTTT.

The V call is TRBV2, the J call TRBJ2-2, with 9 bases that match TRBD1. This CDR3 region has 14 residues. Germline V lookup: CDR1 SNHLY, CDR2 FYNNEI. V dropped 9 bases and J dropped 4; count of bases not matched to a gene: 6. DNA for the CDR3: TGTGCCAGAAGGACAGGGGATGGCACCGGGGAGCTGTTTTTT. Translation gives CARRTGDGTGELFF.

This clonotype occurred a few times. CDR3 DNA: TGTGCCAGCAGTTTAGGGAGGGTCGACGAGCAGTACTTC. Amino acid sequence: CASSLGRVDEQYF. The gene calls are TRBV27 and TRBJ2-7; 7 bases fit TRBD2. Germline-derived CDR1 and CDR2 are MNHEY and SMNVEV (reference sequence). The CDR3 has 13 residues. Losses at the gene ends were 2 bases for V and 5 bases for J; bases not matched to a gene: 3.

J is TRBJ2-2 and V is TRBV14; D may be TRBD2 (6 bases). Trimming removed 4 bases from V and 8 bases from J, with 14 bases in between. Per germline, CDR1 SGHDN and CDR2 FVKESK. The CDR3 has 14 residues. The CDR3: CASSLLGGAGELFF. In DNA, the CDR3 is TGTGCCAGCAGCCTCCTTGGCGGGGCAGGGGAGCTGTTTTTT.

The chain uses TRBV29-1 and TRBJ2-7; weak D call: TRBD1 (6 bases). CDR3 length: 14 amino acids. Germline V CDR1 and CDR2: SQVTM, ANQGSEA. V dropped 5 bases and J dropped 6 bases, with 20 bases sitting between them. The CDR3 region is CSVRSLGHRSEQYF. The CDR3 DNA sequence: TGCAGCGTTCGCTCACTGGGACACCGATCCGAGCAGTACTTC.

The chain's CDR3 is CSASAPTGGPDTQYF. The CDR3 DNA reads TGCAGTGCTAGTGCTCCCACGGGGGGGCCGGATACGCAGTATTTT. The V call is TRBV20-1, the J call TRBJ2-3, with 8 nucleotides matching TRBD2. The CDR3 is made up of 15 amino acids. The germline V gene has CDR1 DFQATT and CDR2 SNEGSKA (reference sequence). V dropped 3 bases and J dropped 6; count of bases not matched to a gene: 11.

V and J are TRBV6-2 or TRBV6-3 and TRBJ2-1, with 11 bases lining up with TRBD1. Per germline, CDR1 MNHEY and CDR2 SVGEGT. The V and J ends lost 3 bases and 6 bases, in that order; junction bases with no gene match: 19. The CDR3 sequence is 20 residues long. CDR3 nucleotide sequence: TGTGCCAGCAGTTATCTATATCTTGGCCGGACAGGGGGCTCGGGCAATGAGCAGTTCTTC. Its protein product is CASSYLYLGRTGGSGNEQFF.

The chain links TRBV18 to TRBJ2-5; D is undetermined. CDR3 size: 15 residues. V was shortened by 2 bases and J by 4 bases, with 14 bases between the two germline ends. The V gene's germline CDR1 is KGHSH and CDR2 LQKENI. CDR3 coding DNA: TGTGCCAGCTCACCAGGGGATCAGACGGGAGAGACCCAGTACTTC. It translates to CASSPGDQTGETQYF.

The chain is built from TRBV6-5 and TRBJ2-6; no reliable D call. CDR3 length: 15 amino acids. In germline, CDR1 is MNHEY, CDR2 SVGAGI. With 6 bases removed from V and 5 bases from J, the gap between germline ends came to 14 bases. The CDR3 coding sequence is TGTGCCAGCAGAATCTGGTCGGAAAGGGCCAACGTCCTGACTTTC. It is translated as CASRIWSERANVLTF.

This clonotype was observed a single time. The chain has TRBV2 and TRBJ1-2, with D perhaps TRBD1 (5 bases). Germline V gene data show CDR1 as SNHLY and CDR2 as FYNNEI. The CDR3 loop spans 14 amino acids. V dropped 3 bases and J dropped 5 bases, with 13 bases sitting between them. The DNA of the CDR3 is TGTGCCAGCAGTGAGATGTGGGGCGAGTATGGCTACACCTTC. This codes for CASSEMWGEYGYTF.

This clonotype was observed a few times. This sequence joins TRBV11-2 and TRBJ1-2, with 7 bases identical to TRBD1. This CDR3 has 17 residues. The trim removed 1 base at V and 8 bases at J, leaving 16 bases unmatched. Germline lookup yields CDR1 SGHAT and CDR2 FQNNGV. The CDR3 DNA reads TGTGCCAGCAGCTTAGGTTTACTGATCGACAGGGAAGGCGGCTACACCTTC. It is translated as CASSLGLLIDREGGYTF. Variable domain in full (rest from reference TRBV11-2 and TRBJ1-2): EAGVAQSPRYKIIEKRQSVAFWCNPISGHATLYWYQQILGQGPKLLIQFQNNGVVDDSQLPKDRFSAERLKGVDSTLKIQPAKLEDSAVYLCASSLGLLIDREGGYTFGSGTRLTVV.

This CDR3 is CASSPAAIMNTEAFF. The CDR3 DNA sequence: TGTGCCAGCAGCCCCGCTGCGATAATGAACACTGAAGCTTTCTTT. This chain uses TRBV11-2 with TRBJ1-1, with D uncertain. The CDR3 loop spans 15 amino acids. Trimming cost V 5 bases and J 0 bases, with 13 bases left between them. From germline, CDR1 is SGHAT and CDR2 FQNNGV.